This TCR beta chain was sequenced during a study of T cells in Graves' hyperthyroidism and ophthalmopathy. The CDR3 regions of TCR beta were amplified from RNA transcripts. Using the HTBI primer set, a first-round RT-PCR was run on the TCR CDR3. Using its own MiXCR run on the multiplex PCR reads, TCRdb lists one record per CDR3 protein. The sample yields around 720,000 distinct CDR3 sequences, roughly a third seen once. This clonotype came up many times. Germline V CDR1 and CDR2: MNHNY, SVGAGI (reference sequence). The CDR3 is 14 residues long. Trimming removed 7 bases at V and 9 bases at J, with 16 bases between. Those with hyperthyroidism were 18 to 65 years old, newly diagnosed, and ill for under 2 months. The diagnoses drew upon clinical symptoms, serum thyroxine and TRAb, thyroid ultrasound and orbital computed tomography.

The chain carries TRBV6-6 and TRBJ1-6; tentative D call: TRBD1 (6 bases). The TCR was taken from a woman between 40 and 50 years old with Graves' hyperthyroidism. Sequencing was carried out using blood. The CDR3 is CASKVGGASSPLHF. Written as DNA, the CDR3 is TGTGCCAGCAAAGTTGGGGGCGCCAGTTCACCCCTCCACTTT.